These 26 T cell receptor beta chains were all obtained from the same sample, sequenced in a study of control samples from healthy donors and cancer patients. Sequencing was performed with immunoSEQ multiplex PCR; in TCRdb, only in-frame clones are kept and a portion is missing. The sample gives approximately 100,000 clones, roughly 89% of which show up once; more than 7% is in the top ten. Sample: blood. All receptors come from a man aged 25-45 years in good health.

This chain's CDR3 is CASKGGRTYGYTF. The CDR3 DNA reads as TGTGCCAGTAAAGGAGGTCGGACCTATGGCTACACCTTC. This sequence joins TRBV19 and TRBJ1-2; no clear D. V lost 7 bases, J lost 4 bases, and 13 bases lay in between. The CDR3 extends over 13 amino acids. CDR1 and CDR2 from the germline V gene are LNHDA and SQIVND (reference sequence).

The V and J genes are TRBV5-1 and TRBJ2-7; 9 nucleotides align to TRBD1. The CDR3 loop spans 14 amino acids. CDR1 and CDR2 from the germline V gene are SGHRS and YFSETQ. Germline trimming cut 2 bases from V and 4 bases from J; bases unmatched to any gene: 4. This chain's CDR3 is CASSFVDRGYEQYF. CDR3 nucleotides: TGCGCCAGCAGCTTTGTGGACAGGGGTTACGAGCAGTACTTC.

The genes are TRBV11-3 and TRBJ2-1; 13 bases are a match to TRBD2. The V and J ends lost 1 base and 6 bases, in that order; junction bases with no gene match: 6. The CDR3 sequence is 17 residues long. The germline gives CDR1 SGHNT, CDR2 YENEEA. This CDR3 reads CASSLATLAGGLNEQFF. The CDR3 nucleotides are TGTGCCAGCAGCTTAGCTACACTAGCGGGGGGGCTCAATGAGCAGTTCTTC.

This clone was observed a handful of times. The chain has TRBV30 and TRBJ1-2; no firm D call. V was pared by 3 bases and J by 7 bases, with 18 bases between. Germline loops: CDR1 GTSNPN, CDR2 SVGIG (reference sequence). CDR3 length: 14 amino acids. CDR3 amino acids: CAWSVDASAGGYTF. Here the CDR3 DNA reads TGTGCCTGGAGCGTTGATGCAAGCGCGGGTGGCTACACCTTC.

The J gene is TRBJ1-5, the V gene TRBV11-1; D might be TRBD1 (5 bases). V lost 5 bases to trimming and J lost 8 bases, with 13 bases between them. The CDR3 length is 13 residues. Germline CDR1 reads SGHAT; CDR2 reads FQDESV (reference sequence). CDR3 loop: CASSPGRGEPQHF. The CDR3 region has the DNA TGTGCCAGCAGCCCCGGTAGGGGTGAGCCCCAGCATTTT.

The CDR3 DNA reads TGTGCCAGCAGCCCAGGGGGGTCATCACCCCTCCACTTT. It is translated as CASSPGGSSPLHF. V and J are TRBV7-6 and TRBJ1-6; 7 bases map to TRBD1. This CDR3 comprises 13 residues. Germline CDR1 SGHVS, CDR2 FNYEAQ. The trim removed 5 bases at V and 10 bases at J, leaving 5 bases unmatched.

This clone was found once. DNA of the CDR3: TGTGCCAGCAGACTCCCCCAGGCGGAAGCTTTCTTT. It yields the protein CASRLPQAEAFF. The chain combines TRBV12-3 or TRBV12-4 with TRBJ1-1; D unresolved. The CDR3 has 12 residues. The V end lost 6 bases, the J end lost 8 bases, and 13 bases lay between the germline ends.

The V call is TRBV19, the J call TRBJ2-6; D not certain. Germline values: CDR1 LNHDA, CDR2 SQIVND (reference sequence). The V end was cut by 5 bases, the J end by 4 bases, with 12 bases between. The CDR3 loop spans 15 amino acids. The CDR3 nucleotides are TGTGCCAGTAGTTCCCCATTCACCGGGGCCAACGTCCTGACTTTC. It encodes CASSSPFTGANVLTF.

The gene calls are TRBV28 and TRBJ1-1; possibly TRBD1 for D (6 bases). Germline loops: CDR1 MDHEN, CDR2 SYDVKM. V was shortened by 2 bases and J by 1 base, with 8 bases between the two germline ends. CDR3 length equals 14 residues. The CDR3 spells CASSLRGRNTEAFF. The DNA for the CDR3 is TGTGCCAGCAGTTTACGGGGGCGGAACACTGAAGCTTTCTTT.

The chain joins TRBV15 to TRBJ1-1, with D hard to call. V was pared by 1 base and J by 5 bases, with 14 bases between. CDR3 size: 15 residues. Germline CDR1 is LNHNV and CDR2 is YYDKDF (reference sequence). The chain's CDR3 is CATSRGPAGWTEAFF. DNA for the CDR3: TGTGCCACCAGCAGAGGTCCTGCGGGGTGGACTGAAGCTTTCTTT. The variable domain in full, with the rest retrieved from reference TRBV15 and TRBJ1-1, is DAMVIQNPRYQVTQFGKPVTLSCSQTLNHNVMYWYQQKSSQAPKLLFHYYDKDFNNEADTPDNFQSRRPNTSFCFLDIRSPGLGDTAMYLCATSRGPAGWTEAFFGQGTRLTVV.

This clone was observed a single time. This chain connects TRBV19 to TRBJ2-1, with a weak D call TRBD1 (5 bases). V lost 3 bases and J lost 2, with 11 bases in between. Germline loops: CDR1 LNHDA, CDR2 SQIVND (reference sequence). CDR3 length: 15 residues. The CDR3 loop is CASSIRQLTYNEQFF. The CDR3 bases are TGTGCCAGTAGTATTCGACAGTTGACCTACAATGAGCAGTTCTTC.

The V and J genes are TRBV28 and TRBJ1-5; a possible D gene is TRBD1 (6 bases). In germline, CDR1 is MDHEN, CDR2 SYDVKM. The CDR3 covers 15 residues. With 5 bases removed from V and 0 bases from J, the gap between germline ends came to 11 bases. Written as DNA, the CDR3 is TGTGCCAGCAGTACCGGGACACATAGCAATCAGCCCCAGCATTTT. It specifies CASSTGTHSNQPQHF. The entire variable domain, with the rest obtained from reference TRBV28 and TRBJ1-5, is as follows: DVKVTQSSRYLVKRTGEKVFLECVQDMDHENMFWYRQDPGLGLRLIYFSYDVKMKEKGDIPEGYSVSREKKERFSLILESASTNQTSMYLCASSTGTHSNQPQHFGDGTRLSIL.

The chain employs TRBV23-1 and TRBJ2-7; TRBD2 matches at 12 bases. Being an ORF, TRBV23-1 has a function that is uncertain. The trim removed 1 base at V and 8 bases at J, leaving 18 bases unmatched. The CDR3 extends over 19 amino acids. For the CDR3, the DNA is TGCGCCAGCAGTCAATTATTGAAGTGGTCCGGGACTAGCGGGTTCAAGCAGTACGTC. Its translation is CASSQLLKWSGTSGFKQYV.

This clone occurred once. The genes are TRBV7-7 and TRBJ2-3; D not certain. The V end was cut by 4 bases, the J end by 5 bases, with 19 bases between. The CDR3 contains 16 residues. Germline V gene lookup returns CDR1 SSHAT and CDR2 FNYEAQ (reference sequence). The CDR3 is CASSSALPDRGDTQYF. Written as DNA, the CDR3 is TGTGCCAGCAGCTCTGCACTCCCGGACCGTGGAGATACGCAGTATTTT.

The chain couples TRBV5-1 to TRBJ1-4; D is unresolved. V was cut by 4 bases and J by 3 bases, with 13 bases left in between. CDR1 is SGHRS and CDR2 is YFSETQ in the germline V gene. This CDR3 is built from 15 residues. The CDR3 reads CASSKPDGANEKLFF. The DNA for the CDR3 is TGCGCCAGCAGCAAACCGGACGGAGCTAATGAAAAACTGTTTTTT.

This chain connects TRBV9 to TRBJ2-3; D possibly corresponds to TRBD2 (6 bases). The CDR3 has 14 amino acids. Trimming removed 4 bases at V and 6 bases at J, with 15 bases between. Looked up from germline, CDR1 is SGDLS and CDR2 is YYNGEE. DNA for the CDR3: TGTGCCAGCAGCCCAAGACTAGAGATTGATACGCAGTATTTT. Its translation: CASSPRLEIDTQYF.

Worth noting for this clone: Other DNA sequences within the sample encode an identical CDR3. The J gene is TRBJ1-2, the V gene TRBV7-9, with D tentatively TRBD1 (5 bases). The germline CDR1 and CDR2 sequences are SEHNR and FQNEAQ (reference sequence). The V end lost 8 bases, the J end lost 3 bases, and 13 bases lay between the germline ends. The CDR3 contains 13 residues. The CDR3 bases are TGTGCCAGCGGGCAGGGTAGGGACTATGGCTACACCTTC. Translation gives CASGQGRDYGYTF.

J is TRBJ2-1 and V is TRBV28; 8 positions agree with TRBD1. J lost 13 bases, V lost 4 bases, and 6 bases had no gene match. This CDR3 spans 12 amino acids. CDR1 and CDR2 (germline): MDHEN, SYDVKM. CDR3 residues: CASSSSGQDQFF. CDR3 DNA: TGTGCCAGCAGTTCGTCGGGACAGGACCAGTTCTTC.

The CDR3 bases are TGTGCCAGCACCCGATCGCGGGGCTACGAGCAGTACGTC. Protein product: CASTRSRGYEQYV. The V and J genes are TRBV5-8 and TRBJ2-7, with D maybe TRBD2 (6 bases). Germline V CDR1 and CDR2: SGHTS, YDEGEE. The CDR3 spans 13 residues. The ends were cut back, 6 bases at V and 3 bases at J, with 13 bases in the middle.

This sequence joins TRBV19 and TRBJ1-2; weak D call: TRBD1 (5 bases). Trimming left V 7 bases short and J 4 bases short, with 19 bases between. This CDR3 is 15 amino acids long. Germline V gives CDR1 LNHDA, CDR2 SQIVND (reference sequence). The CDR3 nucleotides read TGTGCCAGTAACGCACCGGGACCTAGGATCTATGGCTACACCTTC. As protein: CASNAPGPRIYGYTF.

This chain links TRBV11-2 with TRBJ2-7; 9 bases align to TRBD2. V lost 3 bases and J lost 4; bases outside the gene matches: 4. Germline V gene lookup returns CDR1 SGHAT and CDR2 FQNNGV. This CDR3 spans 14 amino acids. CDR3 nucleotides: TGTGCCAGCAGCTTCGGTAGCGGGAGTTACGAGCAGTACTTC. Encoded protein: CASSFGSGSYEQYF.

The chain is built from TRBV14 and TRBJ1-6, with D possibly being TRBD1 (5 bases). CDR3 length equals 15 residues. Germline V gene lookup returns CDR1 SGHDN and CDR2 FVKESK. Trimming removed 0 bases from V and 7 bases from J, with 10 bases in between. CDR3 nucleotide sequence: TGTGCCAGCAGCCAAGATGGGAGACAGAATTCACCCCTCCACTTT. It translates to CASSQDGRQNSPLHF.

V usage is TRBV28 and J usage is TRBJ1-4; D unclear. V lost 6 bases to trimming and J lost 2 bases, with 10 bases between them. The germline V gene encodes CDR1 MDHEN and CDR2 SYDVKM. The CDR3 has 14 residues. The CDR3: CASSTANTNEKLFF. The CDR3 DNA follows: TGTGCCAGCAGCACGGCTAACACTAATGAAAAACTGTTTTTT.

The chain has TRBV2 and TRBJ2-7; D possibly corresponds to TRBD1 (6 bases). Looked up from germline, CDR1 is SNHLY and CDR2 is FYNNEI. V was pared by 6 bases and J by 7 bases, with 16 bases between. The CDR3 loop spans 13 amino acids. CDR3 sequence reads: CASRDSGLEEQYV. CDR3 in DNA: TGTGCCAGCAGGGACAGTGGGTTGGAGGAGCAGTACGTC.

The chain links TRBV10-1 to TRBJ1-2, with no clear D. The CDR3 contains 16 residues. V was pared by 3 bases and J by 4 bases, with 18 bases between. Per the germline V gene, CDR1 is WNHNN and CDR2 is SYGVQD (reference sequence). Here the CDR3 reads CASSDSPGNSSYGYTF. The CDR3 coding sequence is TGCGCCAGCAGTGATTCCCCGGGCAATTCCTCCTATGGCTACACCTTC.

This chain connects TRBV7-9 to TRBJ2-5; 8 nucleotides match TRBD1. After removal of 3 bases from V and 0 bases from J, the junction contained 6 bases not matched to a gene. This CDR3 contains 16 residues. Germline values: CDR1 SEHNR, CDR2 FQNEAQ (reference sequence). The CDR3: CASSFGRQGYQETQYF. The CDR3 DNA sequence: TGTGCCAGCAGCTTTGGGAGACAGGGGTACCAAGAGACCCAGTACTTC.